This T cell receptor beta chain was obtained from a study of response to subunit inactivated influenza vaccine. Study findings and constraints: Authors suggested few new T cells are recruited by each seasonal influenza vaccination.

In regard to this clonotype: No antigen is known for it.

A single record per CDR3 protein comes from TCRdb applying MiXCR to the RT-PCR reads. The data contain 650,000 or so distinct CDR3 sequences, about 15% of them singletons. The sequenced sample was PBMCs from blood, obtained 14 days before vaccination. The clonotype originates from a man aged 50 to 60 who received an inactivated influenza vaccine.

CDR3 DNA sequence: TGTGCCAGCAGCAAGACACTCATGAGTACTGAAGCTTTCTTT. Translation gives CASSKTLMSTEAFF. The chain employs TRBV28 and TRBJ1-1, with unresolved D. Per the germline V gene, CDR1 is MDHEN and CDR2 is SYDVKM. The V and J ends lost 6 bases and 5 bases respectively, with 16 bases between them. The CDR3 loop spans 14 amino acids.